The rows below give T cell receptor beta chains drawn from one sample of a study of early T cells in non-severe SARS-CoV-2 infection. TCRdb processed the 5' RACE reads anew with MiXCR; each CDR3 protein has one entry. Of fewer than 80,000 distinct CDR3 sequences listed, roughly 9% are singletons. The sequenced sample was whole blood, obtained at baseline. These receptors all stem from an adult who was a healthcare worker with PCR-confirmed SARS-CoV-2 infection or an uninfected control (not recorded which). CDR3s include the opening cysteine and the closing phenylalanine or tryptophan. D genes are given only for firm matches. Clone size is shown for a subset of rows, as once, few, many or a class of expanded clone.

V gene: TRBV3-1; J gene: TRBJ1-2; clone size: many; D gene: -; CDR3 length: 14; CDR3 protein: CASSQVTGNYGYTF; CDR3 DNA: TGTGCCAGCAGCCAAGTTACGGGGAACTATGGCTACACCTTC
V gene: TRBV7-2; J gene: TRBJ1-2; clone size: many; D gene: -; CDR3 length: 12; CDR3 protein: CASSLAPYGYTF; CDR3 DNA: TGTGCCAGCAGCTTAGCGCCCTATGGCTACACCTTC
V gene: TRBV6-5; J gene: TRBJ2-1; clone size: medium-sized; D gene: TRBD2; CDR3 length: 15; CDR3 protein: CASRSSGSSYNEQFF; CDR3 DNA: TGTGCCAGCAGATCTAGCGGGAGCTCCTACAATGAGCAGTTCTTC
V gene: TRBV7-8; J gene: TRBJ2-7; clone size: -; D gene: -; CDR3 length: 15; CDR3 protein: CASSQGLSPSYEQYF; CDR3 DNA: TGTGCCAGCAGCCAAGGACTATCCCCCTCCTACGAGCAGTACTTC
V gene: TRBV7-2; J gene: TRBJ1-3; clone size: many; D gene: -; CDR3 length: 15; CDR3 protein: CASREGPGHRNTIYF; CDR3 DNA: TGTGCCAGCAGAGAGGGGCCGGGGCATCGAAACACCATATATTTT
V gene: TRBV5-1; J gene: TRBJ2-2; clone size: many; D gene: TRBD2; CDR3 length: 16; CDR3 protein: CASSWRGTGGTGELFF; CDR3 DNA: TGCGCCAGCAGCTGGAGGGGAACGGGGGGAACCGGGGAGCTGTTTTTT
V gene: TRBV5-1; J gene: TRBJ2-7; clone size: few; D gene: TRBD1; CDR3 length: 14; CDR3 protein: CASSGTGLTYEQYF; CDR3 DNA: TGCGCCAGCAGCGGGACAGGCCTAACCTACGAGCAGTACTTC
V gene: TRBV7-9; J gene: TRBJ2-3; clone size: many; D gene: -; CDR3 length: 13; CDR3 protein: CASSTAATDTQYF; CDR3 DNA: TGTGCCAGCAGCACGGCTGCCACAGATACGCAGTATTTT
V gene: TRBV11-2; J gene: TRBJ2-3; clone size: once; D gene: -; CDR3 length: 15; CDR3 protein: CASSPGTQRSAAQYF; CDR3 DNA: TGTGCCAGCAGCCCGGGGACCCAGAGATCGGCTGCGCAGTATTTT
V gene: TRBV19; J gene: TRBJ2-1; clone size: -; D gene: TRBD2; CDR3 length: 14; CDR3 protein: CASSQAGVGVEQFF; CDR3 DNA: TGTGCCAGTAGTCAGGCGGGAGTGGGGGTTGAGCAGTTCTTC
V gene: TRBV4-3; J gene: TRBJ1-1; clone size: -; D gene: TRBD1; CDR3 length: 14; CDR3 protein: CASSRTGSDTEAFF; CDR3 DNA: TGCGCCAGCAGCCGGACAGGGTCGGACACTGAAGCTTTCTTT
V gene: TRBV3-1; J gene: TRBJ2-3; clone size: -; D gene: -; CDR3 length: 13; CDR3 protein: CASSRGRSDTQYF; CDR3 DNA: TGTGCCAGCAGCCGGGGACGATCAGATACGCAGTATTTT
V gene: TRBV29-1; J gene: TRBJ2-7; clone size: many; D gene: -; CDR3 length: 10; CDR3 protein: CSVGSYEQYF; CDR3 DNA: TGCAGCGTTGGCTCCTACGAGCAGTACTTC
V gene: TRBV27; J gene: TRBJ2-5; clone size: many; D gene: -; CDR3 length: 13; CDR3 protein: CASSSMAQETQYF; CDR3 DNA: TGTGCCAGCAGTTCCATGGCCCAAGAGACCCAGTACTTC
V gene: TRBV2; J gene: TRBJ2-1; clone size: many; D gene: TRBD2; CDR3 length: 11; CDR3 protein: CASSAASGVFF; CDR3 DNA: TGTGCCAGCAGTGCAGCAAGCGGGGTGTTCTTC
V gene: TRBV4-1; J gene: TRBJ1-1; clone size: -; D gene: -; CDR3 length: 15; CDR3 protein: CASSQDGHLNTEAFF; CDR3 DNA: TGCGCCAGCAGCCAAGATGGGCACCTGAACACTGAAGCTTTCTTT
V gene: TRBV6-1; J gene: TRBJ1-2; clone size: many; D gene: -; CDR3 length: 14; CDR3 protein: CASKLQGSGYGYTF; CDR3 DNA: TGTGCCAGCAAACTACAGGGTTCAGGCTATGGCTACACCTTC
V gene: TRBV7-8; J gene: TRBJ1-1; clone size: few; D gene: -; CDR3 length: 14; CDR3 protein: CASSFKMGNTEAFF; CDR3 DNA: TGTGCCAGCAGCTTTAAGATGGGGAACACTGAAGCTTTCTTT
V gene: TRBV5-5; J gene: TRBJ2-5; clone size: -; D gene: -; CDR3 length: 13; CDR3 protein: CASSPQGQETQYF; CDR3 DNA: TGTGCCAGCAGCCCTCAGGGTCAAGAGACCCAGTACTTC
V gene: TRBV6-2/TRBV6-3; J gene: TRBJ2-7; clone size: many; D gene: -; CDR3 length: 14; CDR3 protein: CASSPPSASYEQYF; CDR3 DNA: TGTGCCAGCAGCCCCCCTAGCGCTTCCTACGAGCAGTACTTC
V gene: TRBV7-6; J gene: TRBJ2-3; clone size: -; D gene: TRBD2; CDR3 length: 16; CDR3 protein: CASSFSLAGGEDTQYF; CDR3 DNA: TGTGCCAGCAGCTTCAGCCTAGCGGGAGGGGAAGATACGCAGTATTTT
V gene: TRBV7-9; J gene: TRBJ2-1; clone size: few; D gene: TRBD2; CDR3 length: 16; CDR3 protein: CASSHEREWPYNEQFF; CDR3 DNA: TGTGCCAGCAGCCACGAGCGGGAGTGGCCCTACAATGAGCAGTTCTTC
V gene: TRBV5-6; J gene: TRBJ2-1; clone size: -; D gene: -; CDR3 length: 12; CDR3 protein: CASSPGRYEQFF; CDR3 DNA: TGTGCCAGCAGCCCTGGCCGATATGAGCAGTTCTTC
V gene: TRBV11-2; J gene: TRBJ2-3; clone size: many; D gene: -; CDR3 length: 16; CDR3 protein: CASSQTWGSGTDTQYF; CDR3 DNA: TGTGCCAGCAGCCAAACTTGGGGGTCAGGAACAGATACGCAGTATTTT